Only a few counts were recorded for the clone carrying this T cell receptor beta chain. Antigen unknown. The data were taken from a study of prognosis after radiotherapy for stage I lung cancer. Study information: Of the enrolled patients, fourteen had newly diagnosed primary stage I lung tumors, while five had oligometastatic NSCLC following surgical resection of the primary tumor. Study results and limitations: Shannon entropy after stereotactic body radiation therapy was lower in patients who developed distant metastases.

The germline V gene encodes CDR1 SGHTA and CDR2 FQGNSA. J was trimmed by 5 bases and V by 5 bases; bases with no gene match: 3. The CDR3 consists of 14 residues. The TCR beta CDR3 region was amplified from genomic DNA, with two rounds of multiplex PCR being used for the amplification. Gene-specific primers for each TRBV and TRBJ gene drove first-round PCR. TCRdb reanalysed the multiplex PCR reads using MiXCR and keeps one entry per CDR3 protein. The sample lists 10,000 to 15,000 distinct CDR3 sequences, about 40% occurring once. Sequencing used PBMCs, obtained before or after stereotactic body radiation therapy (not recorded which). V is TRBV7-2 and J is TRBJ1-4; 9 bases are a match to TRBD1. The TCR was taken from a donor aged 50 or older with non-small cell lung cancer. The CDR3: CASSRDRANEKLFF. CDR3 coding DNA: TGTGCCAGCAGCCGGGACAGGGCGAATGAAAAACTGTTTTTT.